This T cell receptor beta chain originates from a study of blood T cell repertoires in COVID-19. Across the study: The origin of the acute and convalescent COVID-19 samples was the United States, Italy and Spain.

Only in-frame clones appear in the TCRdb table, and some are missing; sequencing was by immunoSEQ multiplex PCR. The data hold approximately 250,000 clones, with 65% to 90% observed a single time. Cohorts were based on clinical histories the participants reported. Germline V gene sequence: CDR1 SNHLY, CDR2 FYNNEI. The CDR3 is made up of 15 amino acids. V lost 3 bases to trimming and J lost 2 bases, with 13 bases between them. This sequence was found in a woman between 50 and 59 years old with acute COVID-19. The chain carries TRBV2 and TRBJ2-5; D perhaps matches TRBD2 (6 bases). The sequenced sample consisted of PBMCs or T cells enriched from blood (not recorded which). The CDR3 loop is CASSEMRGEQETQYF. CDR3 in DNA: TGTGCCAGCAGTGAGATGCGGGGAGAGCAAGAGACCCAGTACTTC. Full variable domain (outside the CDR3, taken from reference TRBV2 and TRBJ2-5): EPEVTQTPSHQVTQMGQEVILRCVPISNHLYFYWYRQILGQKVEFLVSFYNNEISEKSEIFDDQFSVERPDGSNFTLKIRSTKLEDSAMYFCASSEMRGEQETQYFGPGTRLLVL.